The clone carrying this TCR beta chain was found a few times. Germline assignment: CDR1 MNHEY and CDR2 SVGAGI. This CDR3 contains 13 residues. V lost 2 bases to trimming and J lost 9 bases; unmatched junction nucleotides: 3. As processed by the authors: Reference gene primer amplification gave nucleated cell count estimates. The repertoire was sequenced with immunoSEQ multiplex PCR; TCRdb's copy has only in-frame clones and lacks some. The DNA was the basis for D and trimming; V, J and clone size are from that table. In the table there are roughly 120,000 clones, about nine tenths of which are singletons. This entry comes from a study of blood T cell repertoires in COVID-19. On the study more broadly: From the United States, Italy and Spain came samples of acute and convalescent COVID-19. Sample material is recorded as cDNA or gDNA derived from T cells, B-cell-depleted T cells, or PBMCs.

The source of this sequence is a human donor in a cohort sampled during active COVID-19. Sample: peripheral blood. The chain is built from TRBV6-5 and TRBJ2-1, with 8 positions matching TRBD2. In nucleotides, the CDR3 is TGTGCCAGCAGTTACCGGCTAGCGGGTGAGCAGTTCTTC. As protein: CASSYRLAGEQFF.